A selection of T cell receptor beta chains follows, all from one sample in a study of blood T cell repertoires in COVID-19. The table came from immunoSEQ multiplex PCR; TCRdb's copy has only in-frame clones and leaves some out. This table has more than 150,000 clones, around 87% appearing once. Sample: peripheral blood. The receptors shown here come from a middle-aged man with active or convalescent COVID-19. Each CDR3 is given with its conserved first and last residue. D genes are given only for firm matches. Where a row states a size, it is once, few, many or the class of an expanded clone; other rows omit it.

clone_size j_call v_call d_call cdr3_aa cdr3_nt
. TRBJ2-3 TRBV7-2 TRBD2 CASSFSVLAGRTDTQYF TGTGCCAGCAGCTTTTCAGTACTAGCGGGGCGCACAGATACGCAGTATTTT
. TRBJ1-2 TRBV5-1 . CASSSWGPRGNYGYTF TGCGCCAGCAGCTCCTGGGGACCCAGGGGCAACTATGGCTACACCTTC
. TRBJ1-2 TRBV28 . CASTRGIYGYTF TGTGCCAGCACCAGGGGCATCTATGGCTACACCTTC
once TRBJ1-3 TRBV6-5 . CASRIEAGDTIYF TGTGCCAGCAGGATAGAGGCGGGAGACACCATATATTTT
. TRBJ2-5 TRBV12-3/TRBV12-4 TRBD2 CASSRLAGETQYF TGTGCCAGCAGCAGACTAGCCGGGGAGACCCAGTACTTC
. TRBJ2-1 TRBV19 . CASSNPLGEPSSYNEQFF TGTGCCAGTAGTAACCCCCTGGGAGAACCAAGCTCCTACAATGAGCAGTTCTTC
once TRBJ2-3 TRBV6-5 . CASGGFSTDTQYF TGTGCCAGTGGGGGCTTTAGCACAGATACGCAGTATTTT
. TRBJ2-2 TRBV18 . CASSPRAASNTGELFF TGTGCCAGCTCACCAAGAGCGGCCTCGAACACCGGGGAGCTGTTTTTT
. TRBJ2-1 TRBV27 . CASSWPTSEFF TGTGCCAGCAGTTGGCCGACAAGTGAGTTCTTC
few TRBJ2-7 TRBV3-1/TRBV3-2 TRBD1 CASSQDGRGHF TGTGCCAGCAGCCAAGATGGCAGGGGGCACTTC
. TRBJ1-2 TRBV21-1 . CASSKVFWDRGPKGYGYTF TGTGCCAGCAGCAAAGTATTTTGGGACAGGGGGCCAAAGGGCTATGGCTACACCTTC
. TRBJ1-3 TRBV30 . CAWRGFSSGNTIYF TGTGCCTGGCGGGGGTTTAGCTCTGGAAACACCATATATTTT
. TRBJ1-6 TRBV19 TRBD1 CARPGQTLPKSSYNSPLHF TGTGCCAGACCGGGACAGACTCTTCCCAAGAGCTCCTATAATTCACCCCTCCACTTT
. TRBJ1-5 TRBV6-5 TRBD1 CASADRDNQPQHF TGTGCCAGTGCTGACAGGGACAATCAGCCCCAGCATTTT
few TRBJ1-2 TRBV6-8 . CASSLGDQPEGYTF TGTGCCAGCAGTTTAGGAGACCAACCTGAGGGCTACACCTTC
. TRBJ1-3 TRBV5-4 . CASSAPGEVAGNTIYF TGTGCCAGCAGCGCCCCGGGGGAAGTTGCTGGAAACACCATATATTTT
. TRBJ2-1 TRBV7-8 . CASSLARTGIKGFYNEQFF TGTGCCAGCAGCTTAGCGCGTACAGGAATAAAGGGGTTCTACAATGAGCAGTTCTTC
. TRBJ1-2 TRBV2 . CASSEAGRGAAGYTF TGTGCCAGCAGTGAAGCCGGTCGGGGTGCGGCGGGCTACACCTTC
. TRBJ2-2 TRBV19 TRBD2 CASSRFPGGTGELFF TGTGCCAGTAGTAGGTTCCCCGGGGGGACCGGGGAGCTGTTTTTT
once TRBJ1-1 TRBV6-5 . CASSSEGQNTEAFF TGTGCCAGCAGCAGTGAGGGACAGAACACTGAAGCTTTCTTT
. TRBJ2-1 TRBV10-3 . CAISESSGAGQFF TGTGCCATCAGTGAGTCGTCTGGGGCCGGGCAGTTCTTC
. TRBJ2-7 TRBV7-3 . CASSATAGYEQYF TGTGCCAGCAGCGCTACCGCAGGGTACGAGCAGTACTTC
. TRBJ2-1 TRBV3-1/TRBV3-2 . CASSQKRPYNEQFF TGTGCCAGCAGCCAAAAGCGCCCCTACAATGAGCAGTTCTTC
. TRBJ2-1 TRBV7-8 . CASSLPERGSSYNEQFF TGTGCCAGCAGCTTACCTGAGCGCGGAAGCTCCTACAATGAGCAGTTCTTC
. TRBJ2-3 TRBV27 TRBD2 CASRPEGLAGVNTQYF TGTGCCAGCCGGCCGGAGGGACTAGCGGGGGTAAATACGCAGTATTTT
. TRBJ2-3 TRBV5-1 TRBD2 CASSPVVGRGVTQYF TGCGCCAGCAGCCCGGTGGTGGGCCGGGGGGTTACGCAGTATTTT
. TRBJ2-3 TRBV6-5 TRBD1 CASSYRGQSTDTQYF TGTGCCAGCAGTTACAGGGGACAGAGCACAGATACGCAGTATTTT
. TRBJ2-7 TRBV24-1 . CATSDLGQGGTYEQYF TGTGCCACCAGTGATTTGGGCCAGGGGGGAACCTACGAGCAGTACTTC
. TRBJ2-7 TRBV6-6 . CASSYAGVQEQYF TGTGCCAGCAGTTACGCCGGGGTCCAGGAGCAGTACTTC
. TRBJ1-2 TRBV5-4 TRBD1 CASSLVDRGYGYTF TGTGCCAGCAGCTTGGTCGACAGGGGTTATGGCTACACCTTC
. TRBJ2-2 TRBV6-4 . CASSRDSTGELFF TGTGCCAGCAGCAGGGACTCCACCGGGGAGCTGTTTTTT
. TRBJ2-5 TRBV12-3/TRBV12-4 . CASSSLAEETQYF TGTGCCAGCAGTTCCTTAGCCGAGGAGACCCAGTACTTC
. TRBJ2-7 TRBV5-1 TRBD1 CASSLGGQGATYEQYF TGCGCCAGCAGCTTGGGGGGACAGGGGGCCACCTACGAGCAGTACTTC
. TRBJ1-4 TRBV7-8 . CASSPYTLLGAPLNEKLFF TGTGCCAGCAGCCCCTACACCCTCCTTGGGGCTCCACTGAATGAAAAACTGTTTTTT
once TRBJ1-5 TRBV20-1 . CSASLGQGNQPQHF TGCAGTGCTAGTCTCGGCCAGGGGAACCAGCCCCAGCATTTT
. TRBJ2-1 TRBV11-2 TRBD2 CASSLTRLAGGANNEQFF TGTGCCAGCAGCCTTACCCGACTAGCGGGGGGGGCAAACAATGAGCAGTTCTTC
once TRBJ2-5 TRBV3-1/TRBV3-2 . CASSQVFRYQETQYF TGTGCCAGCAGCCAAGTTTTCCGGTACCAAGAGACCCAGTACTTC
. TRBJ2-7 TRBV29-1 TRBD2 CSVLTDGGEQYF TGCAGCGTTTTAACGGACGGGGGGGAGCAGTACTTC
. TRBJ2-3 TRBV9 . CASSPGLITDTQYF TGTGCCAGCAGCCCTGGACTCATCACAGATACGCAGTATTTT
. TRBJ1-2 TRBV7-9 . CASSSLRSVYGYTF TGTGCCAGCAGCTCCTTAAGGAGTGTGTATGGCTACACCTTC
. TRBJ2-7 TRBV27 . CASTLGGEQYF TGTGCCAGCACCCTGGGGGGCGAGCAGTACTTC
. TRBJ1-3 TRBV5-4 . CASSTAAGGSGNTIYF TGTGCCAGTTCGACCGCTGCAGGCGGGTCTGGAAACACCATATATTTT